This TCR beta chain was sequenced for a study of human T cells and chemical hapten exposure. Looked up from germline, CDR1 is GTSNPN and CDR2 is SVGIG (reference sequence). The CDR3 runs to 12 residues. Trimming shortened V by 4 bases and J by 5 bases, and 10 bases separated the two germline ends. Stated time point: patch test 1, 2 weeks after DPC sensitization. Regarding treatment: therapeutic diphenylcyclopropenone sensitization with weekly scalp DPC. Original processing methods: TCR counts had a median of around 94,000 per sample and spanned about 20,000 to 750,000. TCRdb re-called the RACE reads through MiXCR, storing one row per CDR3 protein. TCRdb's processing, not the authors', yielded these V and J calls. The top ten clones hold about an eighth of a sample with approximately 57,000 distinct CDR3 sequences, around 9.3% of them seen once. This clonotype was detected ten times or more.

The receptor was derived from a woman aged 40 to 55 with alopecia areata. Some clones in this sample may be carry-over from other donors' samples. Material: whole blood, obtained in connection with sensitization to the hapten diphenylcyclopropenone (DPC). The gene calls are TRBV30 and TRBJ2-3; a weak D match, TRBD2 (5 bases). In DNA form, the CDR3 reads TGTGCCTGGATAAAAGGAGGAGATACGCAGTATTTT. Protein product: CAWIKGGDTQYF. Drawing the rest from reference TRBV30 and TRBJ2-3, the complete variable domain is SQTIHQWPATLVQPVGSPLSLECTVEGTSNPNLYWYRQAAGRGLQLLFYSVGIGQISSEVPQNLSASRPQDRQFILSSKKLLLSDSGFYLCAWIKGGDTQYFGPGTRLTVL.